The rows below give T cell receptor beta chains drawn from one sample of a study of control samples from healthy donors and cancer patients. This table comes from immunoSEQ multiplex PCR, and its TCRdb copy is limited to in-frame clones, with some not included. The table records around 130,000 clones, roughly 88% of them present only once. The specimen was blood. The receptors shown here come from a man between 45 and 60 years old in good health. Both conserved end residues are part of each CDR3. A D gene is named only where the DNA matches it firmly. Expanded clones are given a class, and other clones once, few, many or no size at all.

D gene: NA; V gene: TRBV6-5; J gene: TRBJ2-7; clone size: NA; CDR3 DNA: TGTGCCAGCAAGGGGAATAAACTGGGGGAGCAGTACTTC; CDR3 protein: CASKGNKLGEQYF
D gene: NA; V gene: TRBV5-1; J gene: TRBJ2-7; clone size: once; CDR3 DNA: TGCGCCAGCAGCTTCCAAAGCAACAACGAGCAGTACTTC; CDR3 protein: CASSFQSNNEQYF
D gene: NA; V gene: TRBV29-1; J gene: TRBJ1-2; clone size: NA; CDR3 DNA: TGCAGCGTTGACAAGTTGGGGACCGGTAATGGCTACACCTTC; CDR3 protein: CSVDKLGTGNGYTF
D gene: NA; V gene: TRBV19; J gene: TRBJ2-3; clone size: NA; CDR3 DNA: TGTGCCAGTAGTATCGGCAGTACTAGCACAGATACGCAGTATTTT; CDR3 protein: CASSIGSTSTDTQYF
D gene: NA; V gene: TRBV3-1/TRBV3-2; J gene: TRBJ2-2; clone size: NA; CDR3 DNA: TGTGCCAGCAGCTATGGTACCGGGGAGCTGTTTTTT; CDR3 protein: CASSYGTGELFF
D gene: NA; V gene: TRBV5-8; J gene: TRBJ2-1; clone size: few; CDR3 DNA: TGTGCCAGCAGCTTGGAGGCCGTGACAGGCAACAATGAGCAGTTCTTC; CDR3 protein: CASSLEAVTGNNEQFF
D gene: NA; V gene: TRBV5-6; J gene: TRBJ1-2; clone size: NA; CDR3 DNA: TGTGCCAGCAGCTTGGGATCTGCGCGGCACTATGGCTACACCTTC; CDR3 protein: CASSLGSARHYGYTF
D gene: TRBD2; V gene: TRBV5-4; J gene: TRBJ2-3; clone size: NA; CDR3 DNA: TGTGCCAGCAGCACAGGACTAGCGGGACCCACAGATACGCAGTATTTT; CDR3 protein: CASSTGLAGPTDTQYF
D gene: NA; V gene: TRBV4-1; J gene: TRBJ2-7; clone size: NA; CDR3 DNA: TGCGCCAGCAGCCAAGACCGGGACAAATCCTACGAGCAGTACTTC; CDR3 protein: CASSQDRDKSYEQYF
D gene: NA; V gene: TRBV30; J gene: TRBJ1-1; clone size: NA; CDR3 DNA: TGTGCCTGGGGGACAAACACTGAAGCTTTCTTT; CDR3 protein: CAWGTNTEAFF
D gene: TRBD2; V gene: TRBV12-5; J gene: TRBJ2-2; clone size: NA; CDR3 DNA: TGTGCTAGTGGCCCGGGGGGGCTGTCCACCGGGGAGCTGTTTTTT; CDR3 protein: CASGPGGLSTGELFF
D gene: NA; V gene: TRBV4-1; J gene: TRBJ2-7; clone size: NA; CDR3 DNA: TGCGCCAGCAGCCAATCCGGGGGCTACGAGCAGTACTTC; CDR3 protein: CASSQSGGYEQYF
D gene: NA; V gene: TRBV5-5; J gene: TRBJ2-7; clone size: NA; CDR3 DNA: TGTGCCAGCAGATGGACGGGAAGCGACGAGCAGTACTTC; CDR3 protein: CASRWTGSDEQYF
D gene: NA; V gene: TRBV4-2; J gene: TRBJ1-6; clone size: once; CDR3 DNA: TGTGCCAGCAGCCTTGTCTTAGGGCCTAATAATTCACCCCTCCACTTT; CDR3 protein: CASSLVLGPNNSPLHF
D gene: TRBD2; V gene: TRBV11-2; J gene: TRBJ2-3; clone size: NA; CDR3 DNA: TGTGCCAGCAGCCTCCGACTAGCGAATGTTCCAGATACGCAGTATTTT; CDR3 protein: CASSLRLANVPDTQYF
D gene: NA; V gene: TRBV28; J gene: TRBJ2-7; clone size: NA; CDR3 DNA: TGTGCCAGCAGTTTAATGACGCCTAGCTCCTACGAGCAGTACTTC; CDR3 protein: CASSLMTPSSYEQYF
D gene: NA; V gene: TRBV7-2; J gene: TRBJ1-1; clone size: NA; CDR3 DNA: TGTGCCAGCAGCTTAGTCGTCTGGGCGGGTGAAGCTTTCTTT; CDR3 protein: CASSLVVWAGEAFF
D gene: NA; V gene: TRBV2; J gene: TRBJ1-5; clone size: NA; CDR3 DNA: TGTGCCAGCAGTGGAGGCAGTAGGGCTCATCAGCCCCAGCATTTT; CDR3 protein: CASSGGSRAHQPQHF
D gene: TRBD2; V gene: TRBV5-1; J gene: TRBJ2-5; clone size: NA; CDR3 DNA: TGCGCCAGCAGCTTTAGCGGGGGGCAAGAGACCCAGTACTTC; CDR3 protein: CASSFSGGQETQYF
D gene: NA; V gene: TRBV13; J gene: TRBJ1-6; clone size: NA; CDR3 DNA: TGTGCCAGCAGCTTCGAAGGACAGAGGAACTATAATTCACCCCTCCACTTT; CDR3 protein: CASSFEGQRNYNSPLHF
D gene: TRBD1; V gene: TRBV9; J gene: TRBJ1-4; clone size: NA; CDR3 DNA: TGTGCCAGCAGCGCCCGGGACAGGGGGACTAATGAAAAACTGTTTTTT; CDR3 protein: CASSARDRGTNEKLFF
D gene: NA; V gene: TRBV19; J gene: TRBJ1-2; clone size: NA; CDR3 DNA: TGTGCCAGTAGTATTAGAGGACCCTATGGCTACACCTTC; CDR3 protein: CASSIRGPYGYTF
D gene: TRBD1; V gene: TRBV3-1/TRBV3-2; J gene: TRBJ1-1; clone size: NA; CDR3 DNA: TGTGCCAGCAGCCAAGGACAGGGGATGGTTGAAGCTTTCTTT; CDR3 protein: CASSQGQGMVEAFF
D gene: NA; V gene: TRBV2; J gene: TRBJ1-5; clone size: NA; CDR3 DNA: TGTGCCAACAGCGTCGCGGGTAATCAGCCCCAGCATTTT; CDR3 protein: CANSVAGNQPQHF
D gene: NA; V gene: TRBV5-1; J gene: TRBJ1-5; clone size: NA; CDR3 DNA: TGCGCCAGCAGCTTGGAGGCAGGACCGGGGCCCCAGCATTTT; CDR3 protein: CASSLEAGPGPQHF
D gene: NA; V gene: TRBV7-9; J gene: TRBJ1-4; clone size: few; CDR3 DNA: TGTGCCAGCAGCTCACCACCAGGGGCAACTAATGAAAAACTGTTTTTT; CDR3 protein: CASSSPPGATNEKLFF
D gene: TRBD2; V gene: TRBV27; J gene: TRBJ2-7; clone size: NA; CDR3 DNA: TGTGCCAGCAGTCCCGGACTAGCGGGGGCCTACGAGCAGTACTTC; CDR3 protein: CASSPGLAGAYEQYF
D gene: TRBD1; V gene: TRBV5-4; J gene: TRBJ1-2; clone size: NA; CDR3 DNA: TGTGCCAGCAGCCCCGGACAGGGCCTACTTATTTGGGGCTACACCTTC; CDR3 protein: CASSPGQGLLIWGYTF
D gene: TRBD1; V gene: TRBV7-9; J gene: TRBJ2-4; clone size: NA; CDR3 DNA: TGTGCCAGCAGCCGACCCCGGGACAGCTTAAACATTCAGTACTTC; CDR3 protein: CASSRPRDSLNIQYF
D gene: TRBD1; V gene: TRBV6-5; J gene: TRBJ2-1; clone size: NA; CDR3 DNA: TGTGCCAGCAGGCGGACAGGGTACAATGAGCAGTTCTTC; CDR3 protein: CASRRTGYNEQFF
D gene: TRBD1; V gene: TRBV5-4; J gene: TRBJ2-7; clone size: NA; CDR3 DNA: TGTGCCAGCAGCACCAACAGGGGATCGGGGAGCGAGCAGTACTTC; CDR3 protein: CASSTNRGSGSEQYF
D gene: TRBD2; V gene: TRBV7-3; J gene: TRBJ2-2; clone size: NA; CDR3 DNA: TGTGCCAGCAGCTTAACTAGCGGGGTGTTATCCGGGGAGCTGTTTTTT; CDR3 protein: CASSLTSGVLSGELFF
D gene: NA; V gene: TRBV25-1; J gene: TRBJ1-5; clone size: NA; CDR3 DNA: TGTGCCAGCAGTGAGTACCAGAGCAATCAGCCCCAGCATTTT; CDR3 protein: CASSEYQSNQPQHF
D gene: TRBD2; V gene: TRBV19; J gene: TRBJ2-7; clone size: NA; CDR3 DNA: TGTGCCAGTAGTATAGAAACGGGAGGGCACTCCGAGCAGTACTTC; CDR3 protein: CASSIETGGHSEQYF
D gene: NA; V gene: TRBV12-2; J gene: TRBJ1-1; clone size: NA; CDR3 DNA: TGTGCAAGTCGCTTCCTCTCGGGGTCGGGAGGGAACACTGAAGCTTTCTTT; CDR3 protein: CASRFLSGSGGNTEAFF
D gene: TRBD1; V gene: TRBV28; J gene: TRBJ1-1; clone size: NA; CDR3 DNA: TGTGCCAGCAGTTTAGTACAGGGGGCCACTGAAGCTTTCTTT; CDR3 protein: CASSLVQGATEAFF
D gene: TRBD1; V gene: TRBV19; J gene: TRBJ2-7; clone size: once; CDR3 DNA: TGTGCCAGTAGTAAGGAAGACAGGGGGCGAGGCGAGCAGTACTTC; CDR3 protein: CASSKEDRGRGEQYF
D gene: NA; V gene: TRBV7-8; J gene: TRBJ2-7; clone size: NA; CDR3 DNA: TGTGCCAGCGGGGTAGTCGAGCAGTACTTC; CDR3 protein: CASGVVEQYF
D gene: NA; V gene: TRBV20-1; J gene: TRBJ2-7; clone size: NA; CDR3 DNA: TGCAGTGCCGAACTTTACGAGCAGTACTTC; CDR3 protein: CSAELYEQYF
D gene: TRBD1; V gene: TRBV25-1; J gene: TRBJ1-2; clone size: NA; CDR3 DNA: TGTGCCAGCAGTGAAATTGGGACAGATCTTGGCTACACCTTC; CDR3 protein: CASSEIGTDLGYTF
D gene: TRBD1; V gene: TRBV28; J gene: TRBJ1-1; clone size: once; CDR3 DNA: TGTGCCAGCAGTGATAACAGGGGGCGTGTGTCTGAAGCTTTCTTT; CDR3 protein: CASSDNRGRVSEAFF
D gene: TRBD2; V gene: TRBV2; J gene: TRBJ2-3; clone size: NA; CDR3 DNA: TGTGCCAGCAGTGAAGTGGGGATGGGACTAGCGGGGCGGGGAGATACGCAGTATTTT; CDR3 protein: CASSEVGMGLAGRGDTQYF
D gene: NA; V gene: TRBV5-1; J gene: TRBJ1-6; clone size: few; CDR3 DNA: TGCGCCAGCAGCCCCGGGGTTGGCCAGGGAAATTCACCCCTCCACTTT; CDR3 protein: CASSPGVGQGNSPLHF
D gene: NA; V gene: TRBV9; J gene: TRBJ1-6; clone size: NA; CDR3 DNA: TGTGCCAGCAGCGTGGGGGATGGGCCCCTCCACTTT; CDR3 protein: CASSVGDGPLHF
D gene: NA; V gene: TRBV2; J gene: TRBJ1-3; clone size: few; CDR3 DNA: TGTGCCAGCAGTGAAGAAGTAGACCCCTCTGGAAACACCATATATTTT; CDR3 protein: CASSEEVDPSGNTIYF
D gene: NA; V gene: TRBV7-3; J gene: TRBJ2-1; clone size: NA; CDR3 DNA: TGTGCCAGCAGCTTAGATAGAGGGGTATCGGGTGAGCAGTTCTTC; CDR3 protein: CASSLDRGVSGEQFF
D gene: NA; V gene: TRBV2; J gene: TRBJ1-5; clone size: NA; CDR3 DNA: TGTGCCAGCAGGGGGGGCGCAGGTCAGCCCCAGCATTTT; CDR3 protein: CASRGGAGQPQHF
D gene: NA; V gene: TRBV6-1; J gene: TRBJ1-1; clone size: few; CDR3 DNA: TGTGCCAGCAGTGACTGGGGCGGGTACATGAACACTGAAGCTTTCTTT; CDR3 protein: CASSDWGGYMNTEAFF
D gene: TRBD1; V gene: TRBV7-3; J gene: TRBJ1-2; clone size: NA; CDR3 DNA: TGTGCCAGCAGCCCGCAGGGACAGGGATATGGCTACACCTTC; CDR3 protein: CASSPQGQGYGYTF
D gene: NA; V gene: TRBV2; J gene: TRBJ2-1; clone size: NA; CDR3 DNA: TGTGCCAGCAGTTCCGGGACCTGGGGTGAGCAGTTCTTC; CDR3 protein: CASSSGTWGEQFF
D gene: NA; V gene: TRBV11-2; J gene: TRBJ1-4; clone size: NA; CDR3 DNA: TGTGCCAGCAGCTTAGTAATTAGGGGGGGCGGAAAACTGTTTTTT; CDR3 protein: CASSLVIRGGGKLFF